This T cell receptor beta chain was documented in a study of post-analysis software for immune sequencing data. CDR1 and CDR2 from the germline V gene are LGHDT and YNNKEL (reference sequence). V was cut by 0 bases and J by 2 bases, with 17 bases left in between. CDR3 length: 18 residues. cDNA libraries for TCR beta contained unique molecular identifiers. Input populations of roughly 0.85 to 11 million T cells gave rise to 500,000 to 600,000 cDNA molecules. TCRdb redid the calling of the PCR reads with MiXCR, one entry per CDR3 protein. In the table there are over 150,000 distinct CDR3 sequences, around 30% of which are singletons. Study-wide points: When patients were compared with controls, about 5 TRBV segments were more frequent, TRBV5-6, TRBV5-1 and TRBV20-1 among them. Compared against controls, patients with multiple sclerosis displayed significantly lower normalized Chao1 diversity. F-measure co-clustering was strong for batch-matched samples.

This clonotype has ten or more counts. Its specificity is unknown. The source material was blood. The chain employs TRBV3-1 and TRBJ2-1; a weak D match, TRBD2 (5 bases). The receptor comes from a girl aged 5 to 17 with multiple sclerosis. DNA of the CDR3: TGTGCCAGCAGCCAAGATAGTGAGGGCCGCGGACCCTACAATGAGCAGTTCTTC. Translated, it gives CASSQDSEGRGPYNEQFF.